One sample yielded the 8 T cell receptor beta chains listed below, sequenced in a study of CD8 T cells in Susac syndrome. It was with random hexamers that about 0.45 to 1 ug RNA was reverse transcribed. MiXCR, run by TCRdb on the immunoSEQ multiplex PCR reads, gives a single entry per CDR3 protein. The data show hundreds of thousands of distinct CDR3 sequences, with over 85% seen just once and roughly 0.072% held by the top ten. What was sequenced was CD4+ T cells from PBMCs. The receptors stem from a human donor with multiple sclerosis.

This CDR3 is CASSFELAEDTQYF. CDR3 in DNA: TGTGCCAGCAGCTTTGAGCTAGCGGAAGATACGCAGTATTTT. The chain carries TRBV5-4 and TRBJ2-3; 7 bases agree with TRBD2. Germline V gene data show CDR1 as SGHNT and CDR2 as YYREEE (reference sequence). The CDR3 contains 14 residues. V gave up 2 bases and J gave up 5 bases; unmatched junction bases: 5.

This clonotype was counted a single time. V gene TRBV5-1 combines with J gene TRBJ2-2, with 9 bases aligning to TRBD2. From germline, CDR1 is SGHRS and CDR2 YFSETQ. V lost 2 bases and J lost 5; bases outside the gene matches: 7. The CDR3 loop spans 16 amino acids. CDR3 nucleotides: TGCGCCAGCAGCTTTCAGTCTAGCGGGGCGACCGGGGAGCTGTTTTTT. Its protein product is CASSFQSSGATGELFF.

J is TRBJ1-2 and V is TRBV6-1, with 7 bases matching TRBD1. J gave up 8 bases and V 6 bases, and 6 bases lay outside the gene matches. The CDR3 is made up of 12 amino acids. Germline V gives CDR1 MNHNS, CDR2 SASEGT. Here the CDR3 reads CASSLDRRGYTF. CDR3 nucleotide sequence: TGTGCCAGCAGCTTGGACAGGCGGGGCTACACCTTC.

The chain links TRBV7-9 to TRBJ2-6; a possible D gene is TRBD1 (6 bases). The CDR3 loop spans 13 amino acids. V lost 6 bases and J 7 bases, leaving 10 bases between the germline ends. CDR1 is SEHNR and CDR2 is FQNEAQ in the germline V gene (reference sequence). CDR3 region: CASSTGQANVLTF. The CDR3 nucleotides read TGTGCCAGCAGTACGGGACAAGCCAACGTCCTGACTTTC.

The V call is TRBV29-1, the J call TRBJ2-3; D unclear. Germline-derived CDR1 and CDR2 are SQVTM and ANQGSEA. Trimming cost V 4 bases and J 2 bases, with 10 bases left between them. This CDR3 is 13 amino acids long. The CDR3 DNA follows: TGCAGCGTTGGTGGTCGGGTCACAGATACGCAGTATTTT. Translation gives CSVGGRVTDTQYF.

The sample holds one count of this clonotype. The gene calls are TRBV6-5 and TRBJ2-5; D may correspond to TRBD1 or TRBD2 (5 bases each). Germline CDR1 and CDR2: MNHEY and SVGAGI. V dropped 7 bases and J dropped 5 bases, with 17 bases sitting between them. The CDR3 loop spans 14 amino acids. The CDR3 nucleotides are TGTGCCAGCACTCCCTCGTGGGGGTTGGAGACCCAGTACTTC. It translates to CASTPSWGLETQYF.

The DNA for the CDR3 is TGTGCTAGTCTCCAGGGACTACAAGAGACCCAGTACTTC. Encoded protein: CASLQGLQETQYF. The V and J genes are TRBV12-5 and TRBJ2-5; 7 bases line up with TRBD2. V was pared by 8 bases and J by 2 bases, with 5 bases of the junction left unmatched. The germline V gene encodes CDR1 LGHNT and CDR2 FRNRAP. The CDR3 consists of 13 residues. Full variable domain (remainder filled in from reference TRBV12-5 and TRBJ2-5): DARVTQTPRHKVTEMGQEVTMRCQPILGHNTVFWYRQTMMQGLELLAYFRNRAPLDDSGMPKDRFSAEMPDATLATLKIQPSEPRDSAVYFCASLQGLQETQYFGPGTRLLVL.

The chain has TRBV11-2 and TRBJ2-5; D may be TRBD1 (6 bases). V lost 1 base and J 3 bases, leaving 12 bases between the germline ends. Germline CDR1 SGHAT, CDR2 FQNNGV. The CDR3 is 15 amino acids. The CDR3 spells CASSLGFSGEETQYF. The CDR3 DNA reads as TGTGCCAGCAGCTTAGGTTTCTCAGGGGAAGAGACCCAGTACTTC. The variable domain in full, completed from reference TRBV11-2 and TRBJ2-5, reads EAGVAQSPRYKIIEKRQSVAFWCNPISGHATLYWYQQILGQGPKLLIQFQNNGVVDDSQLPKDRFSAERLKGVDSTLKIQPAKLEDSAVYLCASSLGFSGEETQYFGPGTRLLVL.